This T cell receptor beta chain derives from a study of blood T cell repertoires in COVID-19. Clones were read by immunoSEQ multiplex PCR, and TCRdb kept only the in-frame ones, dropping some. This repertoire shows some 150,000 clones, roughly three quarters found once; its top ten account for roughly 8.7%. Germline values: CDR1 WNHNN, CDR2 SYGVQD (reference sequence). This CDR3 contains 16 residues. V lost 0 bases and J lost 2; bases outside the gene matches: 3. This chain joins TRBV10-1 and TRBJ2-3; 9 bases map to TRBD2. Sequencing was performed on peripheral blood. The receptor comes from a man between 45 and 60 years old with active or convalescent COVID-19. Written as DNA, the CDR3 is TGCGCCAGCAGTGAGTCGGTAGCGGGAGCCACAGATACGCAGTATTTT. Translated, it gives CASSESVAGATDTQYF.